A selection of T cell receptor beta chains follows, all from one sample in a study of glioma-infiltrating T cells after dendritic cell vaccination. Sequenced by immunoSEQ multiplex PCR; TCRdb stores in-frame clones only, minus some. The sample carries tens of thousands of clones, 82% recorded once. The input for sequencing was blood, taken before dendritic cell vaccination. These receptors were collected from a human donor with glioblastoma. Both conserved end residues are trimmed from each CDR3.

j_gene,v_gene,len,CDR3aa
TRBJ1-5,TRBV23-1,10,ASSQSGGSPA
TRBJ2-1,TRBV19,14,ASSIAGTSGIGEQF
TRBJ1-1,TRBV5-6,13,ASSTTGGKATEAF
TRBJ2-7,TRBV4-1,14,ASSQEGAGALREQY
TRBJ2-3,TRBV19,11,ASRSAGTDTQY
TRBJ1-1,TRBV7-8,15,ASAPTGGYILGTEAF
TRBJ1-4,TRBV5-1,12,ASSLGQGYEKLF
TRBJ1-5,TRBV2,12,ASSPTDSNQPQH
TRBJ2-2,TRBV19,12,ASRSGTNAGELF
TRBJ1-2,TRBV5-1,12,ASSDLQGNYGYT
TRBJ1-1,TRBV19,14,ASSLNIGGLNTEAF
TRBJ2-3,TRBV11-3,12,ASSFSGSADTQY
TRBJ1-3,TRBV7-9,13,ASSFLQGSGNTIY
TRBJ2-1,TRBV19,13,ASKKGGQDVVGQF
TRBJ2-3,TRBV2,13,ASSDSSPAVDTQY
TRBJ1-4,TRBV6-5,14,ASSYSPGQRNEKLF
TRBJ2-2,TRBV27,16,ASSLGLAITANTGELF
TRBJ2-1,TRBV6-5,13,ASSREDIATGEQF
TRBJ2-3,TRBV14,10,ASSQDPYTQY
TRBJ1-1,TRBV9,15,ASSVATAGAMNTEAF